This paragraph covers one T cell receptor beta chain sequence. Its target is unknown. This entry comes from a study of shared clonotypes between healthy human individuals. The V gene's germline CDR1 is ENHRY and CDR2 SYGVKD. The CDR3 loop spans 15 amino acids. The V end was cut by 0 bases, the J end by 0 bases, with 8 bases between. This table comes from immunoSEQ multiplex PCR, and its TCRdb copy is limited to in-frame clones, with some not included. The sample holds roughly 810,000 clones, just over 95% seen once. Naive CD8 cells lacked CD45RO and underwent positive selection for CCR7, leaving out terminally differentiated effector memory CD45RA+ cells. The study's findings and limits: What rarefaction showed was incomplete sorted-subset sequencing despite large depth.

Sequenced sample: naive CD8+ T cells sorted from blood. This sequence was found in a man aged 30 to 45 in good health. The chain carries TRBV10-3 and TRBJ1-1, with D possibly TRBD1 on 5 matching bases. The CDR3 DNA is TGTGCCATCAGTGAGTCGGGACTTCTGAACACTGAAGCTTTCTTT. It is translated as CAISESGLLNTEAFF.